This T cell receptor beta chain was sequenced during a study of T cells in Graves' hyperthyroidism and ophthalmopathy. Findings and caveats of the study: From stable hyperthyroidism, ophthalmopathy was separated by a 13 V-J model.

Concerning this clonotype: What it recognizes is unknown. One junction end does not reproduce the germline sequence, and a read error may be involved.

RNA transcripts served as the template for amplifying TCR beta CDR3 regions. RT-PCR in the first round (using the HTBI primer set) targeted the TCR CDR3. Each CDR3 protein gets one entry after TCRdb re-called the multiplex PCR reads with MiXCR. The table has hundreds of thousands of distinct CDR3 sequences, approximately 14% seen once; the top ten hold approximately 10%. CDR1 is DFQATT, CDR2 SNEGSKA, per germline (reference sequence). The CDR3 has 11 residues. Uncontrolled infection, other autoimmune disease, pregnancy or lactation disqualified patients from enrolment. The TCR sequence derives from a woman in her late teens or twenties with Graves' hyperthyroidism. Sequenced sample: blood. V is TRBV20-1 and J is TRBJ1-1, with D unresolved. CDR3: CSARGNAEAFF. The CDR3 DNA follows: TGCAGTGCTAGGGGGAACGCTGAAGCTTTCTTT.